The rows below give T cell receptor beta chains drawn from one sample of a study of blood T cell repertoires in COVID-19. TCRdb's table, derived via immunoSEQ multiplex PCR, lists solely in-frame clones and lacks some. Of fewer than 200,000 clones in the sample, approximately 90% were seen once. The sequencing sample was made of peripheral blood. The receptors come from a man in his 60s with active or convalescent COVID-19. Both conserved end residues are part of each CDR3. Each record gives: clone size, J gene, V gene, CDR3 protein. Clone size appears in some rows only: once, few, many, or a class for an expanded clone.

size: -
J: TRBJ2-1
V: TRBV5-8
CDR3: CASSLGQSSYNEQFF

size: -
J: TRBJ1-5
V: TRBV14
CDR3: CASSQDRWTGGQPQHF

size: -
J: TRBJ2-2
V: TRBV6-5
CDR3: CASSYPGGTGELFF

size: -
J: TRBJ1-2
V: TRBV5-4
CDR3: CASSALDRAGDGYTF

size: -
J: TRBJ1-5
V: TRBV7-8
CDR3: CASSPRGISNQPQHF

size: -
J: TRBJ1-6
V: TRBV6-5
CDR3: CASKGEGFGSPLHF

size: once
J: TRBJ2-5
V: TRBV12-3/TRBV12-4
CDR3: CASSLGLGETQYF

size: -
J: TRBJ2-1
V: TRBV2
CDR3: CASSVPEGGLLAGDEQFF

size: -
J: TRBJ2-2
V: TRBV7-9
CDR3: CASSGQGTGELFF

size: -
J: TRBJ2-3
V: TRBV15
CDR3: CATSRGLGGRLAGTDTQYF

size: once
J: TRBJ1-1
V: TRBV19
CDR3: CASSITGWAEAFF

size: -
J: TRBJ1-4
V: TRBV5-5
CDR3: CASSSSPTGEEKLFF

size: -
J: TRBJ1-6
V: TRBV10-3
CDR3: CAISELAVPRNSPLHF

size: -
J: TRBJ1-5
V: TRBV6-5
CDR3: CATREGPRSNQPQHF

size: -
J: TRBJ2-5
V: TRBV3-1/TRBV3-2
CDR3: CASSPPITSGGRGTQYF

size: -
J: TRBJ2-1
V: TRBV19
CDR3: CASTFAGAYNEQFF

size: -
J: TRBJ2-4
V: TRBV6-1
CDR3: CASSERRRIDGIQYF

size: -
J: TRBJ2-5
V: TRBV6-5
CDR3: CASSYAGLETQYF

size: few
J: TRBJ2-7
V: TRBV24-1
CDR3: CATSDQGQGYEQYF

size: -
J: TRBJ2-5
V: TRBV21-1
CDR3: CASSKALGGGRETQYF

size: -
J: TRBJ2-7
V: TRBV6-5
CDR3: CASSYLDRSAGEQYF

size: -
J: TRBJ1-6
V: TRBV5-4
CDR3: CASSLPSDSWVLNSPLHF

size: -
J: TRBJ1-2
V: TRBV4-1
CDR3: CASSQSRTGGRGYTF

size: -
J: TRBJ2-2
V: TRBV11-3
CDR3: CASSAGLEPGELFF

size: -
J: TRBJ1-1
V: TRBV18
CDR3: CASSPRTPSLNTEAFF

size: -
J: TRBJ2-1
V: TRBV5-1
CDR3: CASSSPSGANEQFF

size: -
J: TRBJ1-1
V: TRBV6-5
CDR3: CATWRGNFPNTEAFF

size: -
J: TRBJ1-5
V: TRBV10-2
CDR3: CASRATDLNQPQHF

size: -
J: TRBJ2-5
V: TRBV5-1
CDR3: CASSSGTGNLETQYF

size: -
J: TRBJ2-1
V: TRBV2
CDR3: CASPGDYNEQFF

size: -
J: TRBJ1-2
V: TRBV6-5
CDR3: CASSSPGTDYGYTF

size: once
J: TRBJ1-5
V: TRBV18
CDR3: CASSPGQGAIGQPQHF

size: -
J: TRBJ2-2
V: TRBV29-1
CDR3: CSGMDRGNTGELFF

size: -
J: TRBJ1-1
V: TRBV19
CDR3: CASSIRTGTEAFF

size: few
J: TRBJ2-2
V: TRBV25-1
CDR3: CASSADSPNTGELFF

size: -
J: TRBJ1-1
V: TRBV5-4
CDR3: CASSGQGRTEAFF

size: -
J: TRBJ2-2
V: TRBV11-2
CDR3: CASSRDIDTGELFF

size: -
J: TRBJ1-5
V: TRBV3-1/TRBV3-2
CDR3: CASSQGGGNGNQPQHF